The rows below give T cell receptor beta chains drawn from one sample of a study of CXCR3-negative and CXCR3-positive naive CD8 T cells. Each CDR3 protein gets one entry in TCRdb, which reprocessed the 5' RACE reads and gives no DNA. In total, the table holds 140,000 to 150,000 distinct CDR3 sequences. The sequenced sample consisted of naive CXCR3+ CD8+ T cells from blood. Source of these receptors: a human donor in good health. Some clones in this sample may be carry-over from other donors' samples. Each CDR3 is given with its conserved first and last residue.

v_gene,j_gene,CDR3aa
TRBV7-9,TRBJ2-7,CASSLLGTGSYEQYF
TRBV5-4,TRBJ2-2,CASSAGQNTGELFF
TRBV14,TRBJ1-2,CASSQGSESLDYGYTF
TRBV27,TRBJ2-7,CASSLSWATSKYEQYF
TRBV29-1,TRBJ2-7,CSVEGSGTGAYEQYF
TRBV9,TRBJ2-5,CASSVELQETQYF
TRBV6-2/TRBV6-3,TRBJ2-1,CASSYRASNEQFF
TRBV7-3,TRBJ1-1,CASSPTGGEAEAFF
TRBV2,TRBJ1-5,CASSDRPYSNQPQHF
TRBV9,TRBJ2-1,CASSVDGSGTSGLRHF
TRBV7-9,TRBJ2-7,CASSLNGIPYEQYF
TRBV3-1,TRBJ2-7,CASSPGTKNSHEQYF
TRBV7-6,TRBJ2-1,CASSAGTGSNEQFF
TRBV11-3,TRBJ2-1,CASRPGGGNNEQFF
TRBV6-2/TRBV6-3,TRBJ1-6,CASTAGEGAASPLHF
TRBV12-3/TRBV12-4,TRBJ2-7,CASSLSGDGYEQYF
TRBV4-1,TRBJ2-7,CASSPSGRSHEQYF
TRBV6-2/TRBV6-3,TRBJ1-5,CASSYGASNQPQHF
TRBV2,TRBJ2-6,CASSDPEGGGANVLTF
TRBV12-3/TRBV12-4,TRBJ2-7,CASKRGGYEQYF
TRBV29-1,TRBJ2-1,CSVEDLTGSYNEQFF
TRBV28,TRBJ2-7,CASSPYEPGGAYEQYF
TRBV23-1,TRBJ2-5,CASRTGGETQYF
TRBV6-2/TRBV6-3,TRBJ2-5,CASSYFAGSQETQYF
TRBV5-6,TRBJ2-7,CASSLARTSGSEQYF
TRBV12-3/TRBV12-4,TRBJ1-2,CASSLEDYGYTF
TRBV14,TRBJ1-3,CASSQGFGNTIYF
TRBV5-8,TRBJ1-1,CASSLARREAFF
TRBV7-9,TRBJ1-1,CASSFGDTEAFF
TRBV10-3,TRBJ1-1,CAIRAPGKNTEAFF
TRBV7-9,TRBJ2-2,CASSFRDRNTGELFF
TRBV9,TRBJ2-3,CASSPGQGMSTDTQYF
TRBV4-2,TRBJ2-3,CASSHLGGGRAEVRDTQYF
TRBV12-3/TRBV12-4,TRBJ1-2,CASRLGASILGGYTF
TRBV11-2,TRBJ2-7,CASRGSYEQYF